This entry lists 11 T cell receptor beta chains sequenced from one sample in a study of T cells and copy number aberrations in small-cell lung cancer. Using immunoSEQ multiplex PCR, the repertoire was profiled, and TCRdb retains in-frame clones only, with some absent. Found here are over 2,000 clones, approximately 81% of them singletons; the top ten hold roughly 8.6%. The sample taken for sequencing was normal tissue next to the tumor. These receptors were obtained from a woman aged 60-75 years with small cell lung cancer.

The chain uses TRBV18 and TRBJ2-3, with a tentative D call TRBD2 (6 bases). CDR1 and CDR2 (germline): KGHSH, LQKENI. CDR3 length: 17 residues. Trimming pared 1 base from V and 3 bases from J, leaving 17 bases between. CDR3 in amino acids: CASSPRGVRGRTDTQYF. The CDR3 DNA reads TGTGCCAGCTCACCACGTGGCGTGCGGGGCCGTACAGATACGCAGTATTTT.

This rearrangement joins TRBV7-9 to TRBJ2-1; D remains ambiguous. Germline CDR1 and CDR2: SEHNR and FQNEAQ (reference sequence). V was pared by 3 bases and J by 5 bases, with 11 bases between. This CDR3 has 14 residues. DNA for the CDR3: TGTGCCAGCAGCTTGTCAGGAATTGACAATGAGCAGTTCTTC. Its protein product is CASSLSGIDNEQFF.

CDR3 coding DNA: TGTGCCAGCAGGGGCGGTGAGGGGGCTTTCTTT. Its protein product is CASRGGEGAFF. The V call is TRBV28, the J call TRBJ1-1; D is possibly TRBD1 (5 bases). This CDR3 has 11 residues. Germline V gene sequence: CDR1 MDHEN, CDR2 SYDVKM. V was pared by 6 bases and J by 11 bases, with 13 bases between.

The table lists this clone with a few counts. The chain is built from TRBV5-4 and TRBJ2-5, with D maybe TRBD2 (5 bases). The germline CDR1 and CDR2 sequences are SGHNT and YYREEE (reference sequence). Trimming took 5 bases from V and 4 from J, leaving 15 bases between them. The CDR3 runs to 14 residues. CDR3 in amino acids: CASSPSGSPETQYF. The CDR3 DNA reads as TGTGCCAGCAGTCCGTCGGGATCCCCAGAGACCCAGTACTTC.

The CDR3 loop reads CASTRYTEAFF. The DNA of the CDR3 is TGTGCCAGCACCAGATACACTGAAGCTTTCTTT. This sequence joins TRBV6-5 and TRBJ1-1; D gene ambiguous. CDR1 MNHEY and CDR2 SVGAGI come from the germline V gene. Trimming removed 7 bases at V and 3 bases at J, with 6 bases between. CDR3 size: 11 residues.

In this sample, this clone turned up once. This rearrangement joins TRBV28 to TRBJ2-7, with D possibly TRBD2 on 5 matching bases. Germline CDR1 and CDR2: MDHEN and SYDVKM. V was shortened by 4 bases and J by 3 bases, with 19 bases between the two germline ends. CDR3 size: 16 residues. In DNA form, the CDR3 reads TGTGCCAGCAGTTCAGTAGGTCTAGCTGGGCGCTACGAGCAGTACTTC. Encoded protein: CASSSVGLAGRYEQYF.

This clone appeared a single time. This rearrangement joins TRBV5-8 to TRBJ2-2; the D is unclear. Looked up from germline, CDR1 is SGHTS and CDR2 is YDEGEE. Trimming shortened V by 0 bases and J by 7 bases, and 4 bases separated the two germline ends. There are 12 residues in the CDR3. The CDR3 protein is CASSLDGGELFF. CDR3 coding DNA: TGTGCCAGCAGCTTGGACGGCGGGGAGCTGTTTTTT.

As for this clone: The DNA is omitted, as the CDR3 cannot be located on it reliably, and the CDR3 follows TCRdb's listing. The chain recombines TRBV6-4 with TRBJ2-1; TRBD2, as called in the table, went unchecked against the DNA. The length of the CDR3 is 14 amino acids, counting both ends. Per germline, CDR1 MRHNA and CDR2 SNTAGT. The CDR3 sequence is CASSTSGSQDEQFF.

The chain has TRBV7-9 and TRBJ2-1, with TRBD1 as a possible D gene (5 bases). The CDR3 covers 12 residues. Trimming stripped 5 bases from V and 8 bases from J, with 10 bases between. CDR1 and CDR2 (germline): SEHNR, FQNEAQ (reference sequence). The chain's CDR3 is CASSIRVHEQFF. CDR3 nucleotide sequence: TGTGCCAGCAGCATCAGGGTACATGAGCAGTTCTTC. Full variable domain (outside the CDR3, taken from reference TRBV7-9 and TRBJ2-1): DTGVSQNPRHKITKRGQNVTFRCDPISEHNRLYWYRQTLGQGPEFLTYFQNEAQLEKSRLLSDRFSAERPKGSFSTLEIQRTEQGDSAMYLCASSIRVHEQFFGPGTRLTVL.

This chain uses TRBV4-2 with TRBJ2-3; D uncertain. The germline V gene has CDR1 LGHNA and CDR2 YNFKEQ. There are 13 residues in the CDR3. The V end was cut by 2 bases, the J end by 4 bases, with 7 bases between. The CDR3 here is CASSQRASDTQYF. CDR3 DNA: TGTGCCAGCAGCCAACGAGCATCAGATACGCAGTATTTT.

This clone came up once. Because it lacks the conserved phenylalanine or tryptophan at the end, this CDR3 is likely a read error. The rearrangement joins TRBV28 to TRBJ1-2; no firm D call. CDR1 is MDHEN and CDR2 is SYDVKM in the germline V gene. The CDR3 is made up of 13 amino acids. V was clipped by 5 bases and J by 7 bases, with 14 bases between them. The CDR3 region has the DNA TGTGCCAGCAGTGAAGGGATACGTCTTGGCTACACCCTC. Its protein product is CASSEGIRLGYTL.